The subject of this entry is one TCR beta chain. Antigen specificity is unknown. TCRdb's copy holds only in-frame clones and misses some; the assay was immunoSEQ multiplex PCR. This sample has around 2.1 million clones, with 90% to 97% found just once. This sample is drawn from a study of shared clonotypes between healthy human individuals. Study-level results: The low donor count limited represented genetic and exposure-history diversity.

Trimming took 0 bases from V and 0 from J, leaving 6 bases between them. CDR3 length equals 15 residues. Germline CDR1 and CDR2: LGHNA and YSLEER. The clonotype comes from a man between 18 and 29 years old in good health. J is TRBJ2-1 and V is TRBV4-3, with a tentative D call TRBD1 (6 bases). The specimen was naive CD4+ T cells sorted from blood. Subset: CD45RA+ positively selected. Here the CDR3 reads CASSQEQGSYNEQFF. Written as DNA, the CDR3 is TGCGCCAGCAGCCAAGAACAGGGCTCCTACAATGAGCAGTTCTTC.